The rows below give T cell receptor beta chains drawn from one sample of a study of blood T cell repertoires in COVID-19. Here immunoSEQ multiplex PCR was the method, and the copy in TCRdb shows in-frame clones only, minus some. The sample has 140,000 to 150,000 clones; about 80% are singletons. The sample taken for sequencing was peripheral blood. The receptors were gathered from a man between 65 and 80 years old who had recovered from COVID-19. The CDR3 runs from the conserved cysteine through the conserved F or W. The order of the fields is D gene, clone size, J gene, V gene, CDR3 protein, CDR3 DNA. D genes are given only for firm matches. Size values are once, few and many counts, or a class for expanded clones, and some rows have none.

d_gene: NA; abundance: NA; j_gene: TRBJ2-3; v_gene: TRBV24-1; CDR3aa: CATSDPGAGDTQYF; CDR3nt: TGTGCCACCAGTGACCCGGGAGCGGGAGATACGCAGTATTTT
d_gene: NA; abundance: NA; j_gene: TRBJ2-7; v_gene: TRBV5-4; CDR3aa: CASSLGRVSYEQYF; CDR3nt: TGTGCCAGCAGCTTAGGCAGGGTATCCTACGAGCAGTACTTC
d_gene: TRBD1; abundance: NA; j_gene: TRBJ2-7; v_gene: TRBV7-9; CDR3aa: CASSLYSGQGAYEQYF; CDR3nt: TGTGCCAGCAGCTTATATTCGGGACAGGGGGCCTACGAGCAGTACTTC
d_gene: TRBD2; abundance: NA; j_gene: TRBJ2-1; v_gene: TRBV10-1; CDR3aa: CASSESSAASGRNEQFF; CDR3nt: TGCGCCAGCAGTGAGTCGTCCGCGGCTAGCGGGAGGAATGAGCAGTTCTTC
d_gene: TRBD1; abundance: NA; j_gene: TRBJ1-1; v_gene: TRBV19; CDR3aa: CASNRRWGAGGTEAFF; CDR3nt: TGTGCCAGTAATCGACGGTGGGGGGCAGGGGGCACTGAAGCTTTCTTT
d_gene: TRBD2; abundance: NA; j_gene: TRBJ2-1; v_gene: TRBV19; CDR3aa: CASSITFGTSEYNEQFF; CDR3nt: TGTGCCAGTAGTATCACCTTCGGGACTAGCGAATACAATGAGCAGTTCTTC
d_gene: TRBD2; abundance: NA; j_gene: TRBJ2-7; v_gene: TRBV2; CDR3aa: CASSDNPLAEMNYEQYF; CDR3nt: TGTGCCAGCAGTGATAACCCACTAGCGGAGATGAACTACGAGCAGTACTTC
d_gene: TRBD2; abundance: once; j_gene: TRBJ2-5; v_gene: TRBV14; CDR3aa: CASSRSGIGETQYF; CDR3nt: TGTGCCAGCAGCCGTAGCGGGATCGGAGAGACCCAGTACTTC
d_gene: TRBD2; abundance: once; j_gene: TRBJ2-3; v_gene: TRBV5-1; CDR3aa: CASSLAPSGREYTQYF; CDR3nt: TGCGCCAGCAGCTTGGCCCCTAGCGGGAGGGAATATACGCAGTATTTT
d_gene: NA; abundance: NA; j_gene: TRBJ1-1; v_gene: TRBV19; CDR3aa: CASSIALATEAFF; CDR3nt: TGTGCCAGTAGTATAGCCTTGGCCACTGAAGCTTTCTTT
d_gene: TRBD1; abundance: few; j_gene: TRBJ1-4; v_gene: TRBV5-4; CDR3aa: CASSSRQGGEKLFF; CDR3nt: TGTGCCAGCAGCTCCCGACAGGGAGGTGAAAAACTGTTTTTT